This is a list of T cell receptor beta chains from one sample in a study of T cells after yellow fever vaccination. TCRdb reprocessed the 5' RACE reads via MiXCR and lists one record per CDR3 protein. The sample has nearly 300,000 distinct CDR3 sequences, 7.5% to 9.5% seen once. Sample: CD4+ T cells sorted from PBMCs, taken 5 days after the yellow fever booster vaccination. These receptors originate from a man between 18 and 29 years old who received the YFV17D yellow fever vaccine. Both conserved end residues are part of each CDR3. D genes are given only for firm matches. A row's size may be missing; if present it is once, few, many or a size class.

clone_size,j_call,v_call,d_call,cdr3_nt,cdr3_aa
-,TRBJ1-4,TRBV25-1,-,TGTGCCAGCAGTCAGGCAGGGGCGGCTAATGAAAAACTGTTTTTT,CASSQAGAANEKLFF
few,TRBJ2-3,TRBV24-1,-,TGTGCCACCAGTGATCAGGAGACCACAGATACGCAGTATTTT,CATSDQETTDTQYF
-,TRBJ1-1,TRBV7-2,-,TGTGCCAGCAGCCGACTCGGCACTGAAGCTTTCTTT,CASSRLGTEAFF
-,TRBJ2-3,TRBV10-3,TRBD2,TGTGCCATCAGTGCCGGACTAGCGGGGGGCGCCACAGATACGCAGTATTTT,CAISAGLAGGATDTQYF
many,TRBJ2-5,TRBV12-3/TRBV12-4,-,TGTGCCAGCAGTTTATCCTTCGGAGCGGGCAAGCAAGAGACCCAGTACTTC,CASSLSFGAGKQETQYF
-,TRBJ2-1,TRBV6-2/TRBV6-3,-,TGTGCCAGCAGTTACCCGCTAGCGACCTACCTTGTGCATGAGCAGTTCTTC,CASSYPLATYLVHEQFF
-,TRBJ1-5,TRBV5-1,-,TGCGCCAGCAGCTTGGGACATCGAAGCCAGCCCCAGCATTTT,CASSLGHRSQPQHF
few,TRBJ2-2,TRBV5-1,-,TGCGCCAGCAGCTTGGAACTGTTACCCCCCACCGGGGAGCTGTTTTTT,CASSLELLPPTGELFF
-,TRBJ1-1,TRBV13,-,TGTGCCAGCAGCCTAAACAGGGCGCCTGAAGCTTTCTTT,CASSLNRAPEAFF
few,TRBJ1-6,TRBV4-2,TRBD1,TGTGCCAGCAGCCTCCCCGGACGGACAGGGGATTCACCCCTCCACTTT,CASSLPGRTGDSPLHF
many,TRBJ2-5,TRBV30,-,TGTGCCTGGAACGGCGGCCAAGAGACCCAGTACTTC,CAWNGGQETQYF
-,TRBJ2-3,TRBV7-2,TRBD2,TGTGCCAGCAGCTTGGGGTTCGGGGGGGACACAGATACGCAGTATTTT,CASSLGFGGDTDTQYF
-,TRBJ1-1,TRBV7-2,-,TGTGCCAGCAGCTTAGGGGATAAAAAGAACACTGAAGCTTTCTTT,CASSLGDKKNTEAFF
-,TRBJ2-3,TRBV7-9,-,TGTGCCAGCACCCCCTCGGGTGGAAACACAGATACGCAGTATTTT,CASTPSGGNTDTQYF
few,TRBJ1-1,TRBV12-3/TRBV12-4,-,TGTGCCAGCAAGCCCTGGGGGGGCACTGAAGCTTTCTTT,CASKPWGGTEAFF
-,TRBJ1-4,TRBV2,-,TGTGCCAGCAGCGAGCAGGGGCCGGGTGAAAAACTGTTTTTT,CASSEQGPGEKLFF
-,TRBJ2-1,TRBV7-2,-,TGTGCCAGCAGCTGGGTTGCGGGAACCTACAATGAGCAGTTCTTC,CASSWVAGTYNEQFF
few,TRBJ2-1,TRBV20-1,TRBD1,TGCAGTGCTAGCTCCCCGAGGGACAGGGAGTCTAGTGAGCAGTTCTTC,CSASSPRDRESSEQFF
few,TRBJ1-5,TRBV6-1,-,TGTGCCAGCAGAACCGGGGATGTGGGGGGGCATCAGCCCCAGCATTTT,CASRTGDVGGHQPQHF
few,TRBJ2-3,TRBV7-2,-,TGTGCCAGCAGCTTAGGCGGGGTTCGGGCAGATACGCAGTATTTT,CASSLGGVRADTQYF
many,TRBJ1-5,TRBV5-1,-,TGCGCCAGCAGATTCCGGGGAGGGCACCTTAGCAATCAGCCCCAGCATTTT,CASRFRGGHLSNQPQHF
many,TRBJ1-5,TRBV4-1,-,TGCGCCAGCAGCCTCATTGGTCAGCCCCAGCATTTT,CASSLIGQPQHF
once,TRBJ2-5,TRBV19,TRBD1,TGTGCCAGTAGTATGGACGGGACAGGGGCGAAAGAGACCCAGTACTTC,CASSMDGTGAKETQYF
-,TRBJ2-5,TRBV5-1,TRBD2,TGCGCCAGCAGGCGCGGACTAGCCGAGACCCAGTACTTC,CASRRGLAETQYF
-,TRBJ2-5,TRBV29-1,-,TGCAGCGTTGAGCCGGGACTGGTAGGGGAGACCCAGTACTTC,CSVEPGLVGETQYF
-,TRBJ2-2,TRBV7-2,TRBD2,TGTGCCAGCAGCTTACTAGCGGGGGGGCCTACCGGGGAGCTGTTTTTT,CASSLLAGGPTGELFF
-,TRBJ2-7,TRBV11-2,-,TGTGCCAGCAGCACCGCGGCGGCCTACGAGCAGTACTTC,CASSTAAAYEQYF
few,TRBJ2-6,TRBV5-1,-,TGCGCCAGCAGCCCTACTAACAGGGCTGGGGCCAACGTCCTGACTTTC,CASSPTNRAGANVLTF
few,TRBJ1-5,TRBV19,-,TGTGCCACTAAGGACCGCTATCAGCCCCAGCATTTT,CATKDRYQPQHF
-,TRBJ2-2,TRBV5-6,-,TGTGCCAGCAGCTTGTACAGCCCCACCGGGGAGCTGTTTTTT,CASSLYSPTGELFF
few,TRBJ2-7,TRBV18,TRBD2,TGTGCCAGCTCACCGGGGGAGGGAGAGTACTTC,CASSPGEGEYF
-,TRBJ1-4,TRBV7-4,-,TGTGCCAGCAGCTTAAGGCTTCCCGAAAAACTGTTTTTT,CASSLRLPEKLFF
few,TRBJ1-6,TRBV6-5,-,TGTGCCAGCAGTCCCGTGTATGGGGATAATTCACCCCTCCACTTT,CASSPVYGDNSPLHF
many,TRBJ1-6,TRBV5-1,-,TGCGCCAGCAGCCAAACCCCCGGAGCTATCAATTCACCCCTCCACTTT,CASSQTPGAINSPLHF
-,TRBJ1-6,TRBV5-6,TRBD1,TGTGCCAGCAGCTTGGTGGCAGGGGGCTTCTCACCCCTCCACTTT,CASSLVAGGFSPLHF
few,TRBJ1-6,TRBV4-1,TRBD1,TGCGCCAGCAGCCAAACAGGGGTCTTAGGGTCACCCCTCCACTTT,CASSQTGVLGSPLHF
-,TRBJ1-1,TRBV11-2,-,TGTGCCAGCAGCTTAGGGGGGGGCGGGAAGCCTGAAGCTTTCTTT,CASSLGGGGKPEAFF
few,TRBJ2-2,TRBV5-1,-,TGCGCCAGCAGCTTGGGGACGGCTGGAACGGCCGGGGAGCTGTTTTTT,CASSLGTAGTAGELFF
few,TRBJ1-1,TRBV18,-,TGTGCCAGCTCAACCTCGACAGGGAACACTGAAGCTTTCTTT,CASSTSTGNTEAFF
-,TRBJ2-7,TRBV18,TRBD1,TGTGCCAGCTCACGGGACAGTAGCAACGAGCAGTACTTC,CASSRDSSNEQYF
many,TRBJ1-2,TRBV12-3/TRBV12-4,-,TGTGCCAGCAGTTTATCTGGTGGCTACACCTTC,CASSLSGGYTF
many,TRBJ1-2,TRBV24-1,TRBD1,TGTGCCACCAGTGACCCGGGACAGAACTATGGCTACACCTTC,CATSDPGQNYGYTF
many,TRBJ1-2,TRBV5-1,-,TGCGCCAGCAGCTTGGAACGGTTGAATGGCTACACCTTC,CASSLERLNGYTF
many,TRBJ2-3,TRBV6-1,TRBD1,TGTGCCAGCAGTGAAAGGAAGGACAGGGTCACAGATACGCAGTATTTT,CASSERKDRVTDTQYF
many,TRBJ2-1,TRBV11-2,TRBD1,TGTGCCAGCAGCTTACCTTGGACAGGGTACGCTGAGCAGTTCTTC,CASSLPWTGYAEQFF
few,TRBJ1-6,TRBV7-2,-,TGTGCCAGCAGCCCGGCCGCTTATGGGACATTTTTGGGGGTTCCCCTCCACTTT,CASSPAAYGTFLGVPLHF
-,TRBJ2-3,TRBV5-1,TRBD2,TGCGCCAGCAGCTTGGGGGACTACTACACAGATACGCAGTATTTT,CASSLGDYYTDTQYF
many,TRBJ2-6,TRBV5-1,-,TGCGCCAGCAGCTTGAGGTATCTGGCTGGGGCCAACGTCCTGACTTTC,CASSLRYLAGANVLTF
few,TRBJ2-3,TRBV7-7,-,TGTGCCAGCAGCTTTAGACTCTTCACAGATACGCAGTATTTT,CASSFRLFTDTQYF